This TCR beta chain was captured by sequencing in a study of T-cell memory formation after mild COVID-19. J was trimmed by 4 bases and V by 1 base; bases with no gene match: 11. The CDR3 is 18 residues long. Germline V CDR1 and CDR2: SQVTM, ANQGSEA. Each CDR3 protein gets one entry after TCRdb re-called the 5' RACE reads with MiXCR. The data hold around 150,000 distinct CDR3 sequences, with around a third observed a single time. This clonotype has only a few counts. This chain connects TRBV29-1 to TRBJ2-1, with 12 positions matching TRBD2. This sequence originates from an adult woman who had mild COVID-19 (a few samples of this study predate the infection). Cell type and time point are not known. The sample consisted of PBMCs or a T cell subset sorted from them (not recorded which). The DNA of the CDR3 is TGCAGCGTTGAAGTCGGGCTAGCGGGAGGGCCCGGGTACAATGAGCAGTTCTTC. Translated: CSVEVGLAGGPGYNEQFF.